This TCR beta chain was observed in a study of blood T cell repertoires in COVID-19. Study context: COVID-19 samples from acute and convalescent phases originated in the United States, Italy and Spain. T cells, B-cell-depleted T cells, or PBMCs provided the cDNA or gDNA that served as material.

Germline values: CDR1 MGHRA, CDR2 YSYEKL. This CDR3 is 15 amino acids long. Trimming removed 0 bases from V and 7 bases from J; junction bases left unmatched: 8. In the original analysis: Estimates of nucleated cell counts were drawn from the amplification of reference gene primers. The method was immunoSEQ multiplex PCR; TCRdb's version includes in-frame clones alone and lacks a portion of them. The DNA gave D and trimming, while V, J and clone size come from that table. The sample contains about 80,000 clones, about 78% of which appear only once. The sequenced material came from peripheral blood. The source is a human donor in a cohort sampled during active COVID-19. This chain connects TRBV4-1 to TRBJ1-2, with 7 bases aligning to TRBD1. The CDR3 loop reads CASSQDKGAIPGYTF. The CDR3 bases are TGCGCCAGCAGCCAAGATAAGGGGGCGATTCCTGGCTACACCTTC.